The 8 T cell receptor beta chains given below trace back to one sample, sequenced in a study of OX40 agonist ivuxolimab in advanced cancers. Generated by immunoSEQ multiplex PCR, the TCRdb table keeps only in-frame clones and is missing some. The table records fewer than 20,000 clones, more than 70% of them present only once. The starting material was CD4+ or CD8+ T cells sorted from blood, obtained in a trial of the OX40 agonist ivuxolimab. Every receptor here comes from an adult with an advanced solid tumor such as melanoma, head and neck, liver or kidney cancer.

The chain combines TRBV9 with TRBJ2-7; D uncertain. The germline V gene encodes CDR1 SGDLS and CDR2 YYNGEE. This CDR3 is built from 14 residues. The ends were cut back, 0 bases at V and 4 bases at J, with 11 bases in the middle. Here the CDR3 reads CASSVGSPEYEQYF. In DNA, the CDR3 is TGTGCCAGCAGCGTAGGATCACCCGAGTACGAGCAGTACTTC. Looking up the rest from reference TRBV9 and TRBJ2-7 gives the full variable domain: DSGVTQTPKHLITATGQRVTLRCSPRSGDLSVYWYQQSLDQGLQFLIQYYNGEERAKGNILERFSAQQFPDLHSELNLSSLELGDSALYFCASSVGSPEYEQYFGPGTRLTVT.

This clone appeared a few times. The chain recombines TRBV19 with TRBJ1-2; TRBD1 matches 10 bases. This CDR3 is built from 15 residues. Trimming took 5 bases from V and 6 from J; bases not matched to a gene: 9. Germline assignment: CDR1 LNHDA and CDR2 SQIVND (reference sequence). CDR3 in DNA: TGTGCCAGTAGTGGATCCGGGACAGGGGCGCATGGCTACACCTTC. As protein: CASSGSGTGAHGYTF.

The chain links TRBV18 to TRBJ1-1, with 8 bases that match TRBD1. The CDR3 has 13 amino acids. CDR1 and CDR2 (germline): KGHSH, LQKENI. The ends lost 8 bases at V and 3 bases at J; junction bases unmatched: 5. The CDR3 sequence: CASTGQGDTEAFF. The DNA of the CDR3 is TGTGCCAGCACCGGACAGGGAGACACTGAAGCTTTCTTT.

This chain connects TRBV19 to TRBJ1-5; tentatively, D is TRBD1 (5 bases). V shed 6 bases and J shed 2 bases, with 11 bases lying between them. CDR3 length: 14 residues. The germline V gene has CDR1 LNHDA and CDR2 SQIVND (reference sequence). The CDR3 sequence is CASRSGTGNQPQHF. DNA of the CDR3: TGTGCCAGTAGATCCGGGACGGGCAATCAGCCCCAGCATTTT.

The chain employs TRBV6-1 and TRBJ2-7; 7 bases fit TRBD2. The germline V gene has CDR1 MNHNS and CDR2 SASEGT. This CDR3 is built from 13 residues. Trimming at V came to 5 bases and at J to 5 bases, leaving 6 bases not matched to a gene. The CDR3 DNA reads as TGTGCCAGCAGTTGGACTAGAGGAGACGAGCAGTACTTC. This sequence encodes CASSWTRGDEQYF.

This chain joins TRBV7-6 and TRBJ2-7, with TRBD1 identical over 7 bases. Germline V gene data show CDR1 as SGHVS and CDR2 as FNYEAQ. This CDR3 is 14 amino acids long. The V gene end was trimmed by 1 base and the J gene end by 2 bases; junction bases not matched to a gene: 2. The CDR3 here is CASSLEGGPYEQYF. CDR3 DNA: TGTGCCAGCAGCTTAGAAGGGGGCCCCTACGAGCAGTACTTC.

The rearrangement links TRBV9 to TRBJ2-1; D remains ambiguous. V was shortened by 3 bases and J by 7 bases, with 5 bases between the two germline ends. Germline CDR1 SGDLS, CDR2 YYNGEE. CDR3 length: 11 amino acids. The CDR3 DNA sequence: TGTGCCAGCAGCGGCCGGAATGAGCAGTTCTTC. Its translation: CASSGRNEQFF.

This clone came up once. The chain links TRBV6-8 to TRBJ1-2, with 8 bases fitting TRBD1. With 5 bases clipped from V and 4 bases from J, the junction kept 9 bases outside the gene matches. The CDR3 has 15 residues. CDR1 and CDR2 from the germline V gene are MNHGY and SAAAGT. DNA for the CDR3: TGTGCCAGCAGTACCCGGACAGGGAGGGCCTATGGCTACACCTTC. This gives the protein CASSTRTGRAYGYTF.